These 20 T cell receptor beta chains share one sample of origin, sequenced in a study of PD-L1 blockade in urothelial cancer. Only in-frame clones appear in the TCRdb table, and some are missing; sequencing was by immunoSEQ multiplex PCR. The sample carries 45,000 to 50,000 clones, about nine tenths recorded once. The sequencing used PBMCs, collected around atezolizumab (anti-PD-L1) treatment. The receptors derive from an elderly man with urothelial cancer.

V and J are TRBV6-1 and TRBJ1-1; D remains ambiguous. The CDR3 sequence is 15 residues long. Trimming stripped 8 bases from V and 6 bases from J, with 22 bases between. The germline CDR1 and CDR2 sequences are MNHNS and SASEGT. The CDR3 loop is CASLEHSFLVAEAFF. Here the CDR3 DNA reads TGTGCCAGCCTCGAGCATTCCTTTCTGGTGGCTGAAGCTTTCTTT.

The chain employs TRBV6-1 and TRBJ2-3, with D perhaps TRBD1 (5 bases). Trimming stripped 7 bases from V and 1 base from J, with 15 bases between. Germline CDR1 and CDR2: MNHNS and SASEGT. This CDR3 spans 15 amino acids. CDR3 amino acids: CASTMGLPGTDTQYF. The CDR3 DNA reads TGTGCCAGCACGATGGGGCTGCCAGGCACAGATACGCAGTATTTT.

The rearrangement joins TRBV23-1 to TRBJ2-7; 11 nucleotides match TRBD1. TRBV23-1 is treated as an ORF (open reading frame) with a function not yet certain. Losses at the gene ends were 2 bases for V and 4 bases for J; bases not matched to a gene: 7. The CDR3 totals 16 residues. CDR3 amino acids: CASSQEPGQGVYEQYF. The CDR3 DNA follows: TGCGCCAGCAGTCAAGAGCCGGGACAGGGGGTTTACGAGCAGTACTTC.

The chain combines TRBV19 with TRBJ1-5; D is possibly TRBD1 (6 bases). This CDR3 is built from 15 residues. Per germline, CDR1 LNHDA and CDR2 SQIVND (reference sequence). Trimming stripped 4 bases from V and 7 bases from J, with 17 bases between. For the CDR3, the DNA is TGTGCCAGTAGTACAACGGCAGGGGTGAGGCAGCCCCAGCATTTT. It encodes CASSTTAGVRQPQHF.

V is TRBV19 and J is TRBJ1-1; D gene uncertain. Germline CDR1 is LNHDA and CDR2 is SQIVND (reference sequence). The CDR3 contains 13 residues. V lost 5 bases and J lost 0, with 7 bases in between. The CDR3 sequence: CASSGTVNTEAFF. Written as DNA, the CDR3 is TGTGCCAGTAGTGGAACAGTGAACACTGAAGCTTTCTTT.

The V and J genes are TRBV28 and TRBJ2-7, with 12 bases identical to TRBD2. This CDR3 is 16 amino acids long. Germline CDR1 is MDHEN and CDR2 is SYDVKM. The V and J ends lost 5 bases and 6 bases, in that order; junction bases with no gene match: 11. CDR3 nucleotides: TGTGCCAGCAGTACCTCCCGACTAGCGGGAGAAGGCGAGCAGTACTTC. Amino acid sequence: CASSTSRLAGEGEQYF.

This clone was picked up a small number of times. The chain combines TRBV5-1 with TRBJ1-1; D ambiguous. The CDR3 totals 14 residues. CDR1 and CDR2 (germline): SGHRS, YFSETQ. V was pared by 1 base and J by 1 base, with 8 bases between. The CDR3 nucleotides are TGCGCCAGCAGCTTGATAGCACAGAACACTGAAGCTTTCTTT. Translated, it gives CASSLIAQNTEAFF.

The CDR3 reads CASSQLQGSGSYNEQFF. The CDR3 nucleotides are TGTGCCAGCAGCCAACTACAGGGAAGCGGGAGTTACAATGAGCAGTTCTTC. The chain carries TRBV7-9 and TRBJ2-1; 8 positions match TRBD2. Losses at the gene ends were 5 bases for V and 4 bases for J; bases not matched to a gene: 13. Germline-derived CDR1 and CDR2 are SEHNR and FQNEAQ (reference sequence). The CDR3 contains 17 residues.

The chain uses TRBV11-2 and TRBJ2-3; tentatively, D is TRBD1 (5 bases). V was pared by 8 bases and J by 9 bases, with 9 bases between. The germline CDR1 and CDR2 sequences are SGHAT and FQNNGV. The CDR3 length is 10 residues. Written as DNA, the CDR3 is TGTGCCAGCGGGGCGCTCACGCAGTATTTT. It specifies CASGALTQYF.

This clone was counted a few times. The gene calls are TRBV30 and TRBJ1-1; 7 nucleotides align to TRBD1. This CDR3 is built from 15 residues. CDR1 is GTSNPN and CDR2 is SVGIG in the germline V gene (reference sequence). Trimming took 3 bases from V and 3 from J; bases not matched to a gene: 10. DNA for the CDR3: TGTGCCTGGAGCCAATACAGGGGCTGGGACACTGAAGCTTTCTTT. It codes for CAWSQYRGWDTEAFF.

The rearrangement links TRBV18 to TRBJ1-2, with D perhaps TRBD1 (6 bases). The CDR3 has 15 residues. V gave up 2 bases and J gave up 4 bases, with 14 bases separating them. The germline CDR1 and CDR2 sequences are KGHSH and LQKENI. As DNA, the CDR3 is TGTGCCAGCTCACCAGAGTCCACAGGGATCTATGGCTACACCTTC. Residues: CASSPESTGIYGYTF.

The V and J genes are TRBV11-2 and TRBJ2-5, with TRBD1 matching 8 bases. CDR1 and CDR2 from the germline V gene are SGHAT and FQNNGV. Trimming at V came to 2 bases and at J to 5 bases, leaving 4 bases not matched to a gene. This CDR3 spans 14 amino acids. The CDR3 region has the DNA TGTGCCAGCAGCTTACGGACAGGGACCGAGACCCAGTACTTC. Amino acid sequence: CASSLRTGTETQYF.

CDR3: CASSKAGVGNEQFF. CDR3 coding DNA: TGTGCCAGCAGTAAAGCGGGAGTAGGGAATGAGCAGTTCTTC. The chain recombines TRBV27 with TRBJ2-1, with 8 bases matching TRBD2. Unmatched junction bases numbered 7, after V lost 5 bases and J lost 7 bases. Germline V lookup: CDR1 MNHEY, CDR2 SMNVEV (reference sequence). The CDR3 totals 14 residues.

The V call is TRBV5-4, the J call TRBJ1-4, with a weak D call TRBD1 (5 bases). The germline CDR1 and CDR2 sequences are SGHNT and YYREEE (reference sequence). The CDR3 sequence is 15 residues long. V was pared by 2 bases and J by 0 bases, with 8 bases between. CDR3 sequence: CASSFTGATNEKLFF. The CDR3 region has the DNA TGTGCCAGCAGCTTTACAGGAGCAACTAATGAAAAACTGTTTTTT. Looking up the rest from reference TRBV5-4 and TRBJ1-4 gives the full variable domain: ETGVTQSPTHLIKTRGQQVTLRCSSQSGHNTVSWYQQALGQGPQFIFQYYREEENGRGNFPPRFSGLQFPNYSSELNVNALELDDSALYLCASSFTGATNEKLFFGSGTQLSVL.

The chain has TRBV10-2 and TRBJ2-2; 8 bases are shared with TRBD1. This CDR3 is built from 16 residues. The germline CDR1 and CDR2 sequences are WSHSY and SAAADI. V was pared by 2 bases and J by 7 bases, with 9 bases of the junction left unmatched. For the CDR3, the DNA is TGCGCCAGCAGTGAGAACCTCAGGGGGACAGGCGGGGAGCTGTTTTTT. Translation gives CASSENLRGTGGELFF.

This sequence joins TRBV18 and TRBJ2-1, with 12 bases aligning to TRBD2. CDR3 length equals 15 residues. CDR1 KGHSH and CDR2 LQKENI come from the germline V gene. V gave up 4 bases and J gave up 5 bases; unmatched junction bases: 3. CDR3: CASSRGLAGNNEQFF. The CDR3 DNA follows: TGTGCCAGCTCACGGGGACTAGCGGGTAACAATGAGCAGTTCTTC.

The rearrangement uses TRBV19 and TRBJ2-1; 7 bases map to TRBD1. Germline loops: CDR1 LNHDA, CDR2 SQIVND (reference sequence). The CDR3 is 16 residues long. Trimming removed 3 bases from V and 0 bases from J; junction bases left unmatched: 5. CDR3 amino acids: CASSIRGFSSYNEQFF. The CDR3 coding sequence is TGTGCCAGTAGTATCAGGGGGTTCAGCTCCTACAATGAGCAGTTCTTC.

The V gene is TRBV28, the J gene TRBJ1-5; 7 positions agree with TRBD1. The ends lost 6 bases at V and 6 bases at J; junction bases unmatched: 5. CDR3 length equals 13 residues. Per germline, CDR1 MDHEN and CDR2 SYDVKM. The chain's CDR3 is CASRRQGGQPQHF. CDR3 nucleotide sequence: TGTGCCAGCAGGAGACAGGGAGGTCAGCCCCAGCATTTT.

This rearrangement joins TRBV5-5 to TRBJ2-1; 8 bases line up with TRBD1. J lost 2 bases, V lost 2 bases, and 3 bases had no gene match. The V gene's germline CDR1 is SGHKS and CDR2 YYEKEE (reference sequence). This CDR3 is 15 amino acids long. The CDR3: CASSFDRGTYNEQFF. CDR3 DNA: TGTGCCAGCAGCTTTGACAGGGGAACCTACAATGAGCAGTTCTTC. Together with reference TRBV5-5 and TRBJ2-1, the CDR3 gives the full variable domain: DAGVTQSPTHLIKTRGQQVTLRCSPISGHKSVSWYQQVLGQGPQFIFQYYEKEERGRGNFPDRFSARQFPNYSSELNVNALLLGDSALYLCASSFDRGTYNEQFFGPGTRLTVL.

The genes are TRBV14 and TRBJ2-7; 7 nucleotides line up with TRBD2. This CDR3 region has 14 residues. Germline V gene data show CDR1 as SGHDN and CDR2 as FVKESK. The V and J ends lost 4 bases and 3 bases, in that order; junction bases with no gene match: 6. CDR3 DNA sequence: TGTGCCAGCAGCCGGGCGGGAGTAGTCTACGAGCAGTACTTC. As protein: CASSRAGVVYEQYF. Full variable domain (remainder filled in from reference TRBV14 and TRBJ2-7): EAGVTQFPSHSVIEKGQTVTLRCDPISGHDNLYWYRRVMGKEIKFLLHFVKESKQDESGMPNNRFLAERTGGTYSTLKVQPAELEDSGVYFCASSRAGVVYEQYFGPGTRLTVT.